This TCR beta chain emerged from a study of T cell responses to AZD1222 COVID-19 vaccine. Germline lookup yields CDR1 KGHSH and CDR2 LQKENI. Losses at the gene ends were 3 bases for V and 5 bases for J; bases not matched to a gene: 3. This CDR3 is built from 14 residues. Method: immunoSEQ multiplex PCR; TCRdb's copy keeps in-frame clones and lacks some. The sample contains around 120,000 clones, about 92% of which appear only once. This TCR was recovered from an adult who received the AZD1222 COVID-19 vaccine. The chain is built from TRBV18 and TRBJ1-1; 10 bases match TRBD1. The specimen was peripheral blood, collected 28 days after the second AZD1222 dose. The CDR3 region is CASSPGQGRTEAFF. CDR3 coding DNA: TGTGCCAGCTCACCGGGACAGGGGCGGACTGAAGCTTTCTTT.